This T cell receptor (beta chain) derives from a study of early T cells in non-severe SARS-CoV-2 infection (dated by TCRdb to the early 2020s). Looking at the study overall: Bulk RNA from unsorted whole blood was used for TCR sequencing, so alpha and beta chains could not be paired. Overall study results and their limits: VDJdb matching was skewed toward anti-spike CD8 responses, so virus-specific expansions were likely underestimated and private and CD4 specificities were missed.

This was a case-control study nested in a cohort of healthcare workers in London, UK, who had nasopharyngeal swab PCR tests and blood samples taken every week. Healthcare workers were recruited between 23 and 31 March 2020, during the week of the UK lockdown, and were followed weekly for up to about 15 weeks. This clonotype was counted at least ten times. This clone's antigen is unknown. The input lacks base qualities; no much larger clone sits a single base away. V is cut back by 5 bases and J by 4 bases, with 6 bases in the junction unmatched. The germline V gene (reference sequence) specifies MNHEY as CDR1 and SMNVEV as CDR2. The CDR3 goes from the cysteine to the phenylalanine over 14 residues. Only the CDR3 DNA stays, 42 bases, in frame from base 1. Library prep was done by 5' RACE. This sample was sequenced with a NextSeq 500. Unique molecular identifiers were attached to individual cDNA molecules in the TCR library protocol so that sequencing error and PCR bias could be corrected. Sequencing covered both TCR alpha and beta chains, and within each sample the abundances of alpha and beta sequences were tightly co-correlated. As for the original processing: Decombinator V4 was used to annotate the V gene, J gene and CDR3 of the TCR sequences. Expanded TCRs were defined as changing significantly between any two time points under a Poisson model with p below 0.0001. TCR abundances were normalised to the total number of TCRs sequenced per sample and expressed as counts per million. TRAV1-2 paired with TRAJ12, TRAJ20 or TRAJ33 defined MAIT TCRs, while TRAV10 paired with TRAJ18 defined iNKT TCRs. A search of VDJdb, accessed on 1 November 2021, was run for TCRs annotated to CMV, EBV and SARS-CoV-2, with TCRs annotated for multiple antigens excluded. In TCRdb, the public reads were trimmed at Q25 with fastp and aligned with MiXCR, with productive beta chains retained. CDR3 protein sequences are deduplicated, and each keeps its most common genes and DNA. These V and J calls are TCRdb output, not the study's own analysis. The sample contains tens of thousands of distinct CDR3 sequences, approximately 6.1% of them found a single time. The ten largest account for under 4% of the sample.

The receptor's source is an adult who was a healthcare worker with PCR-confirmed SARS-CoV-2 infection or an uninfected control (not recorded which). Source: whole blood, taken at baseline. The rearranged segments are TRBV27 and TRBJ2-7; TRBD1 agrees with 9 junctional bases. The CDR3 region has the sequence CASSKGQGWYEQYF. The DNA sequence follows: TGTGCCAGCAGTAAGGGACAGGGTTGGTACGAGCAGTACTTC.